This TCR beta chain was captured in a study of blood T cell repertoires in COVID-19. About the study: COVID-19 samples from acute and convalescent phases originated in the United States, Italy and Spain. PBMCs, B-cell-depleted T cells, or T cells were the source of the cDNA or gDNA that made up the material.

Germline-derived CDR1 and CDR2 are LNHDA and SQIVND (reference sequence). V was shortened by 5 bases and J by 7 bases, with 18 bases between the two germline ends. The CDR3 length is 14 residues. In the source study's methods: Amplification with reference gene primers provided the estimates of nucleated cell counts. TCRdb's table, derived via immunoSEQ multiplex PCR, lists solely in-frame clones and lacks some. V and J calls and clone size are copied from that table; D and trimming were computed from the DNA. The sample lists fewer than 150,000 clones; 87% were seen once. Sequenced material: peripheral blood. The receptor was isolated from a human donor in a cohort sampled during active COVID-19. The chain is built from TRBV19 and TRBJ2-7; D uncertain. CDR3 residues: CASSEAPMVGEQYF. CDR3 nucleotide sequence: TGTGCCAGTAGTGAGGCCCCTATGGTTGGAGAGCAGTACTTC.